A single sample is the source of the 22 T cell receptor beta chains below, sequenced in a study of cytomegalovirus exposure and HLA in healthy donors. PCR amplification relied on 60 Vbeta primers (plus 13 Jbeta primers). Some clones are missing from TCRdb's copy, which holds only in-frame ones; the method was immunoSEQ multiplex PCR. The sample shows over 150,000 clones, about 68% of them seen only once. Sequenced: PBMCs. These receptors originate from a man aged 30 to 45 in good health and CMV-seronegative.

As for this clone: A junction boundary mismatches the germline segment, possibly from a read error. The chain combines TRBV9 with TRBJ1-2, with TRBD1 matching over 7 bases. The V gene's germline CDR1 is SGDLS and CDR2 YYNGEE. This CDR3 has 18 residues. CDR3 region: CASSAESDRMVKEAQLNF. The CDR3 DNA is TGTGCCAGCAGCGCTGAATCGGACAGGATGGTCAAGGAGGCCCAACTCAATTTC.

The CDR3 region is CASGTGNNEQFF. DNA for the CDR3: TGTGCCAGCGGGACAGGGAACAATGAGCAGTTCTTC. J is TRBJ2-1 and V is TRBV27; 9 bases agree with TRBD1. The J segment lost 5 bases and the V segment lost 8 bases, leaving 1 base of the junction unmatched. Germline V gene sequence: CDR1 MNHEY, CDR2 SMNVEV (reference sequence). The CDR3 has 12 amino acids.

The chain combines TRBV5-4 with TRBJ2-3; 9 nucleotides align to TRBD2. The CDR3 consists of 16 residues. J was trimmed by 6 bases and V by 0 bases; bases with no gene match: 8. Germline CDR1 SGHNT, CDR2 YYREEE (reference sequence). CDR3 sequence: CASSLASVAGEDTQYF. CDR3 in DNA: TGTGCCAGCAGCTTGGCATCGGTAGCGGGGGAGGATACGCAGTATTTT.

V gene TRBV7-2 combines with J gene TRBJ2-7, with 8 bases lining up with TRBD1. Losses at the gene ends were 4 bases for V and 0 bases for J; bases not matched to a gene: 2. Germline CDR1 is SGHTA and CDR2 is FQGNSA. The CDR3 loop spans 14 amino acids. DNA of the CDR3: TGTGCCAGCAGCTCCGACAGGGGCTCCTACGAGCAGTACTTC. It is translated as CASSSDRGSYEQYF.

This chain uses TRBV5-1 with TRBJ2-1, with 10 bases fitting TRBD2. The CDR3 has 15 residues. The ends lost 5 bases at V and 7 bases at J; junction bases unmatched: 9. Germline V gene sequence: CDR1 SGHRS, CDR2 YFSETQ. Here the CDR3 reads CASRVAGGLRNEQFF. In nucleotides, the CDR3 is TGCGCCAGCAGAGTAGCGGGGGGCCTTAGGAATGAGCAGTTCTTC.

The table lists this clone with a count of one. The rearrangement joins TRBV15 to TRBJ2-7; 8 nucleotides match TRBD1. CDR3 length equals 14 residues. V dropped 0 bases and J dropped 7; count of bases not matched to a gene: 5. Germline V gene lookup returns CDR1 LNHNV and CDR2 YYDKDF (reference sequence). The CDR3 is CATSREQGVREQYF. For the CDR3, the DNA is TGTGCCACCAGCAGAGAACAGGGGGTGCGGGAGCAGTACTTC.

V and J are TRBV7-2 and TRBJ1-2; weak D call: TRBD1 (6 bases). This CDR3 has 14 amino acids. Germline V gives CDR1 SGHTA, CDR2 FQGNSA. Trimming stripped 5 bases from V and 3 bases from J, with 13 bases between. The DNA of the CDR3 is TGTGCCAGCAGCCAAGGGGGGGGCTACTATGGCTACACCTTC. Translation gives CASSQGGGYYGYTF.

The genes are TRBV5-1 and TRBJ1-1, with D possibly matching TRBD1 (5 bases). With 0 bases removed from V and 3 bases from J, the gap between germline ends came to 12 bases. This CDR3 comprises 15 residues. CDR1 and CDR2 from the germline V gene are SGHRS and YFSETQ. This chain's CDR3 is CASSLDGGIDTEAFF. The DNA of the CDR3 is TGCGCCAGCAGCTTGGACGGGGGAATTGACACTGAAGCTTTCTTT.

The gene calls are TRBV15 and TRBJ2-7; TRBD1 is a possible D gene (6 bases). Germline CDR1 is LNHNV and CDR2 is YYDKDF (reference sequence). Trimming removed 0 bases from V and 4 bases from J, with 10 bases in between. This CDR3 has 14 amino acids. The CDR3 region is CATSRDRQGYEQYF. The DNA for the CDR3 is TGTGCCACCAGCAGAGATCGTCAGGGGTACGAGCAGTACTTC.

The rearrangement uses TRBV2 and TRBJ2-3; 7 bases line up with TRBD2. The CDR3 runs to 14 residues. Germline CDR1 is SNHLY and CDR2 is FYNNEI. With V trimmed by 6 bases and J by 0 bases, 3 bases remained unmatched. CDR3 in amino acids: CASRAGLSTDTQYF. The CDR3 region has the DNA TGTGCCAGCAGAGCGGGGCTAAGCACAGATACGCAGTATTTT.

The chain joins TRBV6-1 to TRBJ2-3, with 11 positions matching TRBD1. CDR3 length equals 14 residues. Germline CDR1 MNHNS, CDR2 SASEGT. Trimming cost V 4 bases and J 4 bases; bases outside gene matches: 1. Written as DNA, the CDR3 is TGTGCCAGCAGTGGGACAGGGGGCGCAGATACGCAGTATTTT. Its protein product is CASSGTGGADTQYF.

This chain uses TRBV4-2 with TRBJ1-5; maybe TRBD1 (5 bases). The CDR3 runs to 15 residues. Between the trimmed V and J ends, which lost 1 base and 6 bases, there was a span of 13 bases. Germline loops: CDR1 LGHNA, CDR2 YNFKEQ. The CDR3 nucleotides are TGTGCCAGCAGCCAAGTGGGGGGATCAGGTCAGCCCCAGCATTTT. Translating it yields CASSQVGGSGQPQHF.

This clone was found a few times. This chain connects TRBV14 to TRBJ2-7; 7 bases agree with TRBD1. Trimming at V came to 3 bases and at J to 3 bases, leaving 2 bases not matched to a gene. Germline V gene data show CDR1 as SGHDN and CDR2 as FVKESK. This CDR3 has 13 residues. The CDR3 DNA reads as TGTGCCAGCAGCCACGGGACAGTCTACGAGCAGTACTTC. Protein product: CASSHGTVYEQYF.

The gene calls are TRBV5-1 and TRBJ2-2; TRBD2 might be the D (6 bases). Looked up from germline, CDR1 is SGHRS and CDR2 is YFSETQ. This CDR3 has 15 amino acids. Trimming took off 1 base at V and 5 bases at J, with 12 bases between the two ends. CDR3 in DNA: TGCGCCAGCAGCTTGTCCCCTGGGGGGACCGGGGAGCTGTTTTTT. Translation gives CASSLSPGGTGELFF.

The chain recombines TRBV5-1 with TRBJ1-2; TRBD1 matches 7 bases. There are 16 residues in the CDR3. Germline CDR1 and CDR2: SGHRS and YFSETQ. V was pared by 4 bases and J by 7 bases, with 16 bases of the junction left unmatched. DNA of the CDR3: TGCGCCAGCAGCCCCAGCACCGCAGGGGGGATCTCTGGCTACACCTTC. Its translation: CASSPSTAGGISGYTF.

J is TRBJ2-3 and V is TRBV7-3; D is perhaps TRBD1 (5 bases). The CDR3 is 14 residues long. Trimming took off 4 bases at V and 6 bases at J, with 14 bases between the two ends. Per the germline V gene, CDR1 is SGHTA and CDR2 is FQGTGA. The CDR3 DNA is TGTGCCAGCAGCTCTAATTTAAGGGGCGATACGCAGTATTTT. Translating it yields CASSSNLRGDTQYF.

J is TRBJ2-7 and V is TRBV6-5; possibly TRBD2 for D (5 bases). Germline assignment: CDR1 MNHEY and CDR2 SVGAGI. The CDR3 loop spans 13 amino acids. The germline V and J ends were trimmed by 0 bases and 7 bases, with 10 bases remaining between them. The CDR3 sequence: CASSYSGVGEQYF. The DNA of the CDR3 is TGTGCCAGCAGTTACTCCGGGGTGGGGGAGCAGTACTTC.

J is TRBJ2-3 and V is TRBV7-9, with 7 bases that match TRBD2. J gave up 6 bases and V 5 bases, and 8 bases lay outside the gene matches. This CDR3 comprises 14 residues. Germline loops: CDR1 SEHNR, CDR2 FQNEAQ (reference sequence). CDR3 loop: CASSPAGVQDTQYF. CDR3 sequence (DNA): TGTGCCAGCAGCCCCGCGGGGGTTCAGGATACGCAGTATTTT. Drawing the rest from reference TRBV7-9 and TRBJ2-3, the complete variable domain is DTGVSQNPRHKITKRGQNVTFRCDPISEHNRLYWYRQTLGQGPEFLTYFQNEAQLEKSRLLSDRFSAERPKGSFSTLEIQRTEQGDSAMYLCASSPAGVQDTQYFGPGTRLTVL.

The chain links TRBV6-5 to TRBJ2-1; 7 positions agree with TRBD1. The V segment lost 6 bases and the J segment 5 bases; nucleotides outside the gene matches: 10. The V gene's germline CDR1 is MNHEY and CDR2 SVGAGI. CDR3 length equals 15 residues. CDR3 sequence: CASRDRRQGHNEQFF. For the CDR3, the DNA is TGTGCCAGCAGGGATAGGAGACAGGGCCACAATGAGCAGTTCTTC.

V is TRBV5-1 and J is TRBJ1-4; 9 bases map to TRBD1. CDR1 and CDR2 from the germline V gene are SGHRS and YFSETQ. There are 14 residues in the CDR3. V trimming: 4 bases; J trimming: 5 bases; junction bases outside the gene matches: 3. CDR3 in DNA: TGCGCCAGCAGCCCCGGGACAGGGAATGAAAAACTGTTTTTT. Protein: CASSPGTGNEKLFF.

V and J are TRBV27 and TRBJ1-2, with D possibly TRBD1 on 5 matching bases. Germline V CDR1 and CDR2: MNHEY, SMNVEV (reference sequence). This CDR3 has 15 amino acids. V was trimmed by 2 bases and J by 8 bases, leaving 18 bases between them. Written as DNA, the CDR3 is TGTGCCAGCAGTTTAGAGGGACTGGGATTGGGGGGCTACACCTTC. Translating gives CASSLEGLGLGGYTF.

This chain joins TRBV19 and TRBJ2-3, with 8 bases identical to TRBD2. With V trimmed by 3 bases and J by 3 bases, 5 bases remained unmatched. The germline V gene encodes CDR1 LNHDA and CDR2 SQIVND (reference sequence). The CDR3 has 15 amino acids. The CDR3 loop is CASSIAGGLTDTQYF. CDR3 coding DNA: TGTGCCAGTAGTATTGCGGGGGGACTTACAGATACGCAGTATTTT.